This is a list of T cell receptor beta chains from one sample in a study of T cells in Graves' hyperthyroidism and ophthalmopathy. TCRdb re-analysed the multiplex PCR reads in MiXCR, keeping a single row per CDR3 protein. The sample lists approximately 600,000 distinct CDR3 sequences; around 14% were seen once. The sequenced sample consisted of blood. The receptor set was obtained from a woman aged 25 to 45 with Graves' hyperthyroidism that later progressed to Graves' ophthalmopathy. Both conserved end residues are part of each CDR3. D genes are given only for firm matches. Clone size appears in some rows only: once, few, many, or a class for an expanded clone.

d_call: .; v_call: TRBV6-6; j_call: TRBJ2-1; clone_size: many; cdr3_nt: TGTGCCAGCAGTTACGGGGGGGCGCGGAACAATGAGCAGTTCTTC; cdr3_aa: CASSYGGARNNEQFF
d_call: TRBD1; v_call: TRBV12-3/TRBV12-4; j_call: TRBJ1-3; clone_size: once; cdr3_nt: TGTGCCAGCAGTGACAGGGGGACTGGAAACACCATATATTTT; cdr3_aa: CASSDRGTGNTIYF
d_call: .; v_call: TRBV12-3/TRBV12-4; j_call: TRBJ2-1; clone_size: many; cdr3_nt: TGTGCCAGCAGCACACGCCGAGGGTACAATGAGCAGTTCTTC; cdr3_aa: CASSTRRGYNEQFF
d_call: .; v_call: TRBV7-2; j_call: TRBJ2-3; clone_size: many; cdr3_nt: TGTGCCAGCAGCCGCCACCCAGATACGCAGTATTTT; cdr3_aa: CASSRHPDTQYF
d_call: TRBD1; v_call: TRBV7-9; j_call: TRBJ1-2; clone_size: few; cdr3_nt: TGTGCCAGCAGCTTATCCGTACAGGGGCATGGCTACACCTTC; cdr3_aa: CASSLSVQGHGYTF
d_call: TRBD1; v_call: TRBV12-3/TRBV12-4; j_call: TRBJ2-3; clone_size: many; cdr3_nt: TGTGCCAGCAGTCGACAGGGGCACCCTAGCACAGATACGCAGTATTTT; cdr3_aa: CASSRQGHPSTDTQYF
d_call: .; v_call: TRBV29-1; j_call: TRBJ1-1; clone_size: .; cdr3_nt: TGCAGCCCCTATCTGGTCACTGAAGCTTTCTTT; cdr3_aa: CSPYLVTEAFF
d_call: .; v_call: TRBV11-1; j_call: TRBJ2-6; clone_size: many; cdr3_nt: TGTGCCAGCAGCCTCCCGGATGGGAGCTCTGGGGCCAACGTCCTGACTTTC; cdr3_aa: CASSLPDGSSGANVLTF
d_call: .; v_call: TRBV20-1; j_call: TRBJ2-7; clone_size: many; cdr3_nt: TGCAGTGCTGGCGACAGGAACTCCCACGAGCAGTACTTC; cdr3_aa: CSAGDRNSHEQYF
d_call: .; v_call: TRBV11-2; j_call: TRBJ1-1; clone_size: many; cdr3_nt: TGTGCCAGCAGCTTCGACAGGAAAAAGGCCATGAACACTGAAGCTTTCTTT; cdr3_aa: CASSFDRKKAMNTEAFF
d_call: TRBD1; v_call: TRBV29-1; j_call: TRBJ2-3; clone_size: .; cdr3_nt: TGCAGCGTGGGTCCCGGGACAGGGATCACAGATACGCAGTATTTT; cdr3_aa: CSVGPGTGITDTQYF
d_call: .; v_call: TRBV6-6; j_call: TRBJ1-1; clone_size: many; cdr3_nt: TGTGCCAGCAGTTATTCGCAGGGGAGTAAAGCTTTCTTT; cdr3_aa: CASSYSQGSKAFF
d_call: .; v_call: TRBV12-3/TRBV12-4; j_call: TRBJ2-5; clone_size: many; cdr3_nt: TGTGCCAGCAGTTTAAGTCAGCAAGAGACCCAGTACTTC; cdr3_aa: CASSLSQQETQYF
d_call: .; v_call: TRBV30; j_call: TRBJ1-4; clone_size: few; cdr3_nt: TGTGCCTGGGGTACTGGGGCTAATGAAAAACTGTTTTTT; cdr3_aa: CAWGTGANEKLFF
d_call: .; v_call: TRBV6-1; j_call: TRBJ2-1; clone_size: many; cdr3_nt: TGTGCCAGCACGGGATCATACAATGAGCAGTTCTTC; cdr3_aa: CASTGSYNEQFF
d_call: .; v_call: TRBV19; j_call: TRBJ1-5; clone_size: few; cdr3_nt: TGTGCCAGTAGTATAGGGGGTGAGGGGTTCCATCAGCCCCAGCATTTT; cdr3_aa: CASSIGGEGFHQPQHF
d_call: .; v_call: TRBV29-1; j_call: TRBJ1-1; clone_size: many; cdr3_nt: TGCAGCGTTGCCGGGACTCGATACACTGAAGCTTTCTTT; cdr3_aa: CSVAGTRYTEAFF
d_call: .; v_call: TRBV3-1; j_call: TRBJ2-1; clone_size: many; cdr3_nt: TGTGCCAGCAGCCAGCGTCTTGGGGATGAGCAGTTCTTC; cdr3_aa: CASSQRLGDEQFF
d_call: .; v_call: TRBV5-1; j_call: TRBJ2-3; clone_size: .; cdr3_nt: TGCGCCAGCAGCTTGGGCAGTGGCGGCCGAGGGGATACGCAGTATTTT; cdr3_aa: CASSLGSGGRGDTQYF
d_call: TRBD2; v_call: TRBV24-1; j_call: TRBJ2-1; clone_size: .; cdr3_nt: TGTGCCACCAGTGATCAGAATAGCGGGAGACGTGATGAGCAGTTCTTC; cdr3_aa: CATSDQNSGRRDEQFF
d_call: TRBD1; v_call: TRBV20-1; j_call: TRBJ1-5; clone_size: .; cdr3_nt: TGCAGTGCTAGATCCGGACAGGGGGCGACTCAGCCCCAGCATTTT; cdr3_aa: CSARSGQGATQPQHF
d_call: .; v_call: TRBV28; j_call: TRBJ1-1; clone_size: many; cdr3_nt: TGTGCCACCGAGGACCCTTTAGTAACTGAAGCTTTCTTT; cdr3_aa: CATEDPLVTEAFF
d_call: TRBD1; v_call: TRBV29-1; j_call: TRBJ2-1; clone_size: .; cdr3_nt: TGCAGCGTTGAACGACAGGGATCCAATGAGCAGTCCTTC; cdr3_aa: CSVERQGSNEQSF
d_call: TRBD1; v_call: TRBV29-1; j_call: TRBJ2-2; clone_size: .; cdr3_nt: TGCAGCGTTGAAGGAAACAGGGGGCAATCCCCAACCGGGGAGCTGTTTTTT; cdr3_aa: CSVEGNRGQSPTGELFF
d_call: .; v_call: TRBV4-3; j_call: TRBJ1-6; clone_size: many; cdr3_nt: TGCGCCAGCAGCCAAGGGGCTCGAGGGGGTTCACCCCTCCACTTT; cdr3_aa: CASSQGARGGSPLHF
d_call: .; v_call: TRBV27; j_call: TRBJ2-3; clone_size: .; cdr3_nt: TGTGCCAGCAGAGCAATTAGCACAGGCACAGATACGCAGTATTTT; cdr3_aa: CASRAISTGTDTQYF
d_call: .; v_call: TRBV2; j_call: TRBJ1-5; clone_size: few; cdr3_nt: TGTGCCAGCAGTGAAGTTAGGAGCAGTCAGCCCCAGCATTTT; cdr3_aa: CASSEVRSSQPQHF
d_call: .; v_call: TRBV6-1; j_call: TRBJ2-7; clone_size: many; cdr3_nt: TGTGCCAGCAGTCGCTACCCGGACAGCTCCTACGAGCAGTACTTC; cdr3_aa: CASSRYPDSSYEQYF
d_call: TRBD1; v_call: TRBV12-3/TRBV12-4; j_call: TRBJ2-7; clone_size: many; cdr3_nt: TGTGCCAGCAGTACCGGGACAGGGGCGTACGAGCAGTACTTC; cdr3_aa: CASSTGTGAYEQYF
d_call: .; v_call: TRBV20-1; j_call: TRBJ2-7; clone_size: many; cdr3_nt: TGCAGTGCTCGCGCGCCAGGGAGCTCCTACGAGCAGTACTTC; cdr3_aa: CSARAPGSSYEQYF
d_call: TRBD2; v_call: TRBV28; j_call: TRBJ2-1; clone_size: few; cdr3_nt: TGTGCCAGCACCTCTGAAGTAGAGACTAGCGGTAATGAGCAGTTCTTC; cdr3_aa: CASTSEVETSGNEQFF
d_call: .; v_call: TRBV27; j_call: TRBJ2-3; clone_size: many; cdr3_nt: TGTGCCAGCAGCCCCACGAAGGGAACAGATACGCAGTATTTT; cdr3_aa: CASSPTKGTDTQYF